Below, one T cell receptor (beta chain) is given with its context. Its antigen remains unidentified. This sample is drawn from a study of T cells in localized non-small cell lung cancer. Sequencing was performed with immunoSEQ multiplex PCR; in TCRdb, only in-frame clones are kept and a portion is missing. The data show tens of thousands of clones, around 79% seen once. General study points: Measurement of T cell clonality placed uninvolved adjacent lung highest, above the level in tumor. Longer survival (overall) was linked to higher T cell density in blood. Without multi-region sequencing, intratumor heterogeneity could not be excluded.

The TCR originated in a male donor at least 60 years old with stage III squamous cell lung carcinoma. The input for sequencing was peripheral blood, taken before any cancer treatment.

The CDR3 bases are TGTGCCAGCAGCTCAGGACTAGCGGGAGGGCCGAATGAGCAGTTCTTC. It translates to CASSSGLAGGPNEQFF. V gene TRBV11-1 combines with J gene TRBJ2-1; 15 nucleotides line up with TRBD2. With V trimmed by 4 bases and J by 7 bases, 5 bases remained unmatched. The germline V gene encodes CDR1 SGHAT and CDR2 FQDESV (reference sequence). The CDR3 extends over 16 amino acids.